The 10 T cell receptor beta chains listed next were all sequenced from one sample in a study of blood T cell repertoires in COVID-19 (dated by TCRdb to 2020 to 2021). Libraries were prepared through the immunoSEQ multiplex PCR assay. Drawn from immuneACCESS, this table holds only the in-frame rearrangements with V and J called that TCRdb kept. Clones are partly lost; checked studies trace under half to an unresolved V gene and leave the rest unexplained. Present in this sample are around 190,000 clones, approximately 91% of which were seen just once. 15% to 20% of the sample lies in the top ten. Sequencing was performed on peripheral blood. These receptors all stem from a man in his fifties with COVID-19, enrolled during active disease.

The rearrangement joins TRBV18 to TRBJ2-7, with TRBD1 identical over 9 bases. Germline V gene lookup returns CDR1 KGHSH and CDR2 LQKENI. Germline trimming cut 3 bases from V and 1 base from J; bases unmatched to any gene: 4. This CDR3 spans 15 amino acids. CDR3 sequence: CASSPQGQGSYEQYF. The CDR3 region has the DNA TGTGCCAGCTCACCCCAGGGACAGGGTTCCTACGAGCAGTACTTC.

The V and J genes are TRBV24-1 and TRBJ2-7, with 7 nucleotides matching TRBD2. CDR3 length: 16 residues. J lost 4 bases, V lost 8 bases, and 16 bases had no gene match. Germline values: CDR1 KGHDR, CDR2 SFDVKD. CDR3: CATTHEVGGPEYEQYF. CDR3 nucleotide sequence: TGTGCCACCACCCACGAGGTGGGAGGGCCGGAGTACGAGCAGTACTTC.

The rearrangement uses TRBV6-2 or TRBV6-3 and TRBJ1-1, with 8 bases lining up with TRBD1. This CDR3 is 16 amino acids long. The germline gives CDR1 MNHEY, CDR2 SVGEGT. Trimming took 0 bases from V and 0 from J; bases not matched to a gene: 3. As DNA, the CDR3 is TGTGCCAGCAGTTACTCGGACAGGGCAATGAACACTGAAGCTTTCTTT. Translating it yields CASSYSDRAMNTEAFF.

The rearrangement uses TRBV5-4 and TRBJ1-1; D is uncertain. Germline CDR1 SGHNT, CDR2 YYREEE (reference sequence). The CDR3 has 14 amino acids. V gave up 2 bases and J gave up 0 bases, with 8 bases separating them. CDR3 amino acids: CASSFGQMNTEAFF. The CDR3 region has the DNA TGTGCCAGCAGCTTTGGGCAGATGAACACTGAAGCTTTCTTT.

The CDR3 DNA is TGTGCCTGGAGTGGACAGGTCCAAGAGACCCAGTACTTC. It is translated as CAWSGQVQETQYF. V and J are TRBV30 and TRBJ2-5, with a possible D match to TRBD1 (6 bases). The CDR3 sequence is 13 residues long. Deletions cut 1 base from V and 1 base from J, with 7 bases between. Germline V CDR1 and CDR2: GTSNPN, SVGIG (reference sequence).

The CDR3 nucleotides read TGCGCCAGCAGCTTGGACAGGGGGCGGGATCAGCCCCAGCATTTT. Translation: CASSLDRGRDQPQHF. This sequence joins TRBV5-1 and TRBJ1-5; 9 bases are a match to TRBD1. The CDR3 totals 15 residues. CDR1 and CDR2 from the germline V gene are SGHRS and YFSETQ. After removal of 0 bases from V and 5 bases from J, the junction contained 3 bases not matched to a gene.

The J gene is TRBJ1-5, the V gene TRBV24-1, with D hard to call. With 3 bases removed from V and 0 bases from J, the gap between germline ends came to 5 bases. CDR3 length: 14 residues. Germline V gene lookup returns CDR1 KGHDR and CDR2 SFDVKD. The CDR3 DNA sequence: TGTGCCACCAGTGATATGTATAGCAATCAGCCCCAGCATTTT. Translation gives CATSDMYSNQPQHF.

This clone was seen just once. The CDR3 spells CASSQDRGSYTEAFF. The CDR3 nucleotides read TGCGCCAGCAGCCAAGATCGAGGGAGCTATACTGAAGCTTTCTTT. The chain couples TRBV4-3 to TRBJ1-1; no clear D gene. The germline CDR1 and CDR2 sequences are LGHNA and YSLEER. The CDR3 has 15 residues. Trimming took off 0 bases at V and 5 bases at J, with 13 bases between the two ends.

V and J are TRBV7-6 and TRBJ1-5, with no clear D. V was clipped by 1 base and J by 3 bases, with 10 bases between them. The CDR3 spans 15 residues. The germline V gene encodes CDR1 SGHVS and CDR2 FNYEAQ. The CDR3 here is CASSLEARNNQPQHF. Here the CDR3 DNA reads TGTGCCAGCAGCTTAGAGGCGCGGAACAATCAGCCCCAGCATTTT.

The chain is built from TRBV5-1 and TRBJ2-2; D tentatively fits TRBD1 or TRBD2 (5 bases each). Germline CDR1 is SGHRS and CDR2 is YFSETQ. V lost 4 bases to trimming and J lost 5 bases, with 15 bases between them. This CDR3 region has 15 residues. The CDR3 region has the DNA TGCGCCAGCAGCATGGGGGTTACGGGGACCGGGGAGCTGTTTTTT. It yields the protein CASSMGVTGTGELFF.